This paragraph covers one TCR beta chain sequence. No antigen is known for it. Time point meaning: patch test 2, 6 weeks after DPC sensitization. Treatment: therapeutic diphenylcyclopropenone sensitization with weekly scalp DPC. Attachment of unique molecular identifiers to individual cDNA molecules was performed in the library. Under the authors' procedure: Per-sample TCR counts ranged from about 20,000 to 700,000, median around 100,000. TCRdb analysed the RACE reads with MiXCR anew, one entry per CDR3 protein. These V and J calls rely on TCRdb rather than the paper's analysis. The sample holds about 84,000 distinct CDR3 sequences, 10% to 13% seen once. With 7 bases removed from V and 3 bases from J, the gap between germline ends came to 13 bases. Germline assignment: CDR1 SGHTA and CDR2 FQGNSA. This CDR3 comprises 13 residues. This entry belongs to a study of human T cells and chemical hapten exposure. Study findings and constraints: Donors were affected by alopecia, so their immune reaction might vary from that of healthy individuals. The study found expanded TCRs formed significantly more large CDR3 similarity clusters than controls.

The sequence was obtained from a woman younger than 45 with alopecia areata. Some clones in this sample may be carry-over from other donors' samples. The chain is built from TRBV7-2 and TRBJ2-7, with no clear D. The material was whole blood, obtained in connection with sensitization to the hapten diphenylcyclopropenone (DPC). CDR3 residues: CASTPDRDYEQYF. In nucleotides, the CDR3 is TGTGCCAGCACCCCGGATAGGGACTACGAGCAGTACTTC.